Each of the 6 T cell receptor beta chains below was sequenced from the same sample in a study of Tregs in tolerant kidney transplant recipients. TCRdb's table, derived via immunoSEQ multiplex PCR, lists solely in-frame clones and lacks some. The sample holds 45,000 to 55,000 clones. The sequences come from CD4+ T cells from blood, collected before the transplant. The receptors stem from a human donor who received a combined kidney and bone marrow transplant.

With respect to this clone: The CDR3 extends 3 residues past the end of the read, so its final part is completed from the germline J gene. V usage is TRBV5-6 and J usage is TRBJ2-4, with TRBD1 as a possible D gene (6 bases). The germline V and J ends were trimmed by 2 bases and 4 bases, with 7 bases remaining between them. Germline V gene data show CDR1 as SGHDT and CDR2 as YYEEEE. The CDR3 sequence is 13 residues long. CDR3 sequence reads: CASSFTGKNIQYF. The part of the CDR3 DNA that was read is TGTGCCAGCAGCTTCACAGGGAAAAACATT.

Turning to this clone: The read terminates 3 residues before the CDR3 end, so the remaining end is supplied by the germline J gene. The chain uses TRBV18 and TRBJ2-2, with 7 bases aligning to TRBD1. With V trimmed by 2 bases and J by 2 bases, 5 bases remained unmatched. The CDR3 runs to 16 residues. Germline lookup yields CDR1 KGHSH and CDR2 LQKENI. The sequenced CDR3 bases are TGTGCCAGCTCACCATTGTACAGGGGCAACACCGGGGAG. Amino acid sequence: CASSPLYRGNTGE. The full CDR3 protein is CASSPLYRGNTGELFF. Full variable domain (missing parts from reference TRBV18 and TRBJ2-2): NAGVMQNPRHLVRRRGQEARLRCSPMKGHSHVYWYRQLPEEGLKFMVYLQKENIIDESGMPKERFSAEFPKEGPSILRIQQVVRGDSAAYFCASSPLYRGNTGELFFGEGSRLTVL.

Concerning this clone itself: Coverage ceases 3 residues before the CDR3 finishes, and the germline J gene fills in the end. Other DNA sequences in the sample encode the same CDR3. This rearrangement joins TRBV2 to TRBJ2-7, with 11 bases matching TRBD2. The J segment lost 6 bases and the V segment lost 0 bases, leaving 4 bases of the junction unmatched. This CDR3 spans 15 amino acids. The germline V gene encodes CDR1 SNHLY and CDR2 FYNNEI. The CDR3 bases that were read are TGTGCCAGCAGTGAAGCGCCCGGACTAGCGGGCGAG. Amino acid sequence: CASSEAPGLAGE. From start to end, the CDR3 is CASSEAPGLAGEQYF.

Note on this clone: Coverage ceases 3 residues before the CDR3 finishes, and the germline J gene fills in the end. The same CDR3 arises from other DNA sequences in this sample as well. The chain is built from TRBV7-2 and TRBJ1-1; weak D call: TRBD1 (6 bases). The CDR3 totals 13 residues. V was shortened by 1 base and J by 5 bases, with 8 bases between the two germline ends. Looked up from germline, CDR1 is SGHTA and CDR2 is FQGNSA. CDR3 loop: CASSLERGTEAFF. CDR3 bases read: TGTGCCAGCAGCTTAGAGAGGGGGACTGAA.

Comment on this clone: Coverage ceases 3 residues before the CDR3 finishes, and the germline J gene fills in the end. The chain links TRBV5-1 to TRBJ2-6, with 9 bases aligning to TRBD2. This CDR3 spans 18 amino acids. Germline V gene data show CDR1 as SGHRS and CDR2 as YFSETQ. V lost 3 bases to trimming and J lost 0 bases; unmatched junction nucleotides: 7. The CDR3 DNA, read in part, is TGCGCCAGCAGCTCCTGGCTAGCGGGATTCTCTGGGGCCAACGTC. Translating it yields CASSSWLAGFSGANV. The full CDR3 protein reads CASSSWLAGFSGANVLTF.

CDR3 residues: CASSDAGNTEAFF. CDR3 DNA, as far as it was read: TGTGCCAGCAGTGATGCAGGGAACACTGAA. This chain links TRBV6-1 with TRBJ1-1; no firm D call. The read finishes 3 residues shy of the CDR3 end, and the germline J gene is used to complete it. CDR3 length equals 13 residues. CDR1 MNHNS and CDR2 SASEGT come from the germline V gene. Trimming stripped 3 bases from V and 1 base from J, with 6 bases between.